What follows is one T cell receptor (beta chain) and its context. The target antigen is unknown. The sample belongs to a study of T cell responses to AZD1222 COVID-19 vaccine. General study results and limits: Vaccination with two AZD1222 doses was followed by a rise in Spike-specific TCR breadth and depth. Females made up more of the donors, who were largely white British, and clonal diversity may have come out too low. All repertoire sampling was performed exclusively after the peak T cell response.

Method: immunoSEQ multiplex PCR; TCRdb's copy keeps in-frame clones and lacks some. The sample includes roughly 49,000 clones, about 87% of them seen just once. The CDR3 is made up of 15 amino acids. Germline CDR1 is MNHEY and CDR2 is SVGAGI. The V end lost 7 bases, the J end lost 3 bases, and 17 bases lay between the germline ends. The material was peripheral blood, obtained 28 days after the second AZD1222 dose. This receptor was identified in an adult who received the AZD1222 COVID-19 vaccine. This chain joins TRBV6-5 and TRBJ2-3, with a possible D match to TRBD2 (7 bases). This CDR3 is CASNRGGGGTDTQYF. CDR3 DNA sequence: TGTGCCAGCAATAGGGGGGGAGGGGGTACAGATACGCAGTATTTT.